This T cell receptor beta chain was captured by sequencing in a study of monozygotic twins with inflammatory bowel disease. Study-wide findings and caveats: It was in IBD patients that TCRbeta diversity (inverse Simpson) was lower than in healthy co-twins. Support for any single strong IBD-associated signal or clonotype was not found.

TCRdb re-called the 5' RACE reads and catalogs CDR3 proteins one per entry, DNA excluded. This table lists some 100,000 distinct CDR3 sequences. This CDR3 comprises 16 residues. Germline-derived CDR1 and CDR2 are SGDLS and YYNGEE. As regards this clonotype: Its antigen is currently unknown.

The specimen sequenced was blood. V is TRBV9 and J is TRBJ2-2; TCRdb lists TRBD1, though no DNA is available to test this call. The receptor was isolated from a human donor with ulcerative colitis or Crohn's disease, or a healthy co-twin of an affected twin (not recorded which). The CDR3 sequence is CASSGAGQGADGELFF.